This entry describes one T cell receptor beta chain. The sample is drawn from a study of shared clonotypes between healthy human individuals. Study-level information: Each donor's CD8 memory used one plate, CD8 naive two, each CD4 subset three.

Here immunoSEQ multiplex PCR was the method, and the copy in TCRdb shows in-frame clones only, minus some. The sample has under 750,000 clones, over 60% seen once. The length of the CDR3 is 12 residues. Germline V gene data show CDR1 as KGHSH and CDR2 as LQKENI. The V end was cut by 1 base, the J end by 8 bases, with 6 bases between. The receptor was isolated from a woman in her twenties or thirties in good health. What was sequenced was memory CD4+ T cells sorted from blood. This sample's subset: CD45RA-negative fraction. The chain combines TRBV18 with TRBJ2-1, with D unclear. In DNA form, the CDR3 reads TGTGCCAGCTCACCACGCGGCTATGAGCAGTTCTTC. Protein sequence: CASSPRGYEQFF.